The present T cell receptor (beta chain) was sequenced within a study of breast tumors, draining lymph nodes, adjacent tissues. Study-level results: Data fit most tumor T cells coming from lymph node, expanding in tumor. Luminal-like breast cancer showed significantly higher tumor–nontumor repertoire similarity than basal-like. The lymph node origin of tumor T cells was framed as consistent with a hypothesis, not demonstrated. Tumors had less TCR diversity than lymph nodes, more than nontumor tissue.

TCRdb re-called the multiplex PCR reads through MiXCR, storing one row per CDR3 protein. This table holds tens of thousands of distinct CDR3 sequences, roughly 24% found once. Germline CDR1 SGHRS, CDR2 YFSETQ. The CDR3 runs 16 residues. V lost 4 bases to trimming and J lost 0 bases, with 14 bases between them. This clonotype occurred many times. Its antigen is not identified. The TCR comes from a female donor with breast cancer. Some clones in this sample may be carry-over from other donors' samples. Sequencing used breast tumor tissue. This rearrangement joins TRBV5-1 to TRBJ2-1; D is possibly TRBD2 (6 bases). CDR3 protein: CASSTIAESSYNEQFF. CDR3 in DNA: TGCGCCAGCAGCACTATAGCGGAAAGCTCCTACAATGAGCAGTTCTTC.